This entry describes one T cell receptor (beta chain). The entry originates in a study of blood T cell repertoires in COVID-19. Exposed enrollees had met someone with a PCR-confirmed or clinician-diagnosed COVID-19 case at some point within the 2 weeks before study entry. Only in-frame clones appear in the TCRdb table, and some are missing; sequencing was by immunoSEQ multiplex PCR. Of 350,000 to 400,000 clones listed, roughly 90% were seen once; the top ten hold over 0.7%. CDR3 length equals 16 residues. Germline V gene data show CDR1 as MNHEY and CDR2 as SVGAGI. V lost 4 bases, J lost 9 bases, and 10 bases stayed unmatched.

This chain uses TRBV6-5 with TRBJ1-6, with 9 bases identical to TRBD1. Material: PBMCs or T cells enriched from blood (not recorded which). This receptor was identified in a woman between 40 and 50 years old who had been exposed to COVID-19. The CDR3 is CASSSPGTGYPSPLHF. The DNA of the CDR3 is TGTGCCAGCAGTTCCCCCGGGACAGGGTACCCTTCACCCCTCCACTTT.